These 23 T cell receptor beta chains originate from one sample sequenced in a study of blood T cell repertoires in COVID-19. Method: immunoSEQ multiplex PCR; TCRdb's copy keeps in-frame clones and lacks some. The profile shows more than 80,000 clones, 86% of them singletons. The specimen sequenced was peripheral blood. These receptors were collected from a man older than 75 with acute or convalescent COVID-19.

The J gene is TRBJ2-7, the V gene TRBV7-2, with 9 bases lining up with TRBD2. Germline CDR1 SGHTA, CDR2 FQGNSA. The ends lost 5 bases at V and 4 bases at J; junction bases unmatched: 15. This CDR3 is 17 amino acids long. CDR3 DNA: TGTGCCAGCAGCCTAGGGCTAGCGGGAATCCTACCTTACGAGCAGTACTTC. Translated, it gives CASSLGLAGILPYEQYF.

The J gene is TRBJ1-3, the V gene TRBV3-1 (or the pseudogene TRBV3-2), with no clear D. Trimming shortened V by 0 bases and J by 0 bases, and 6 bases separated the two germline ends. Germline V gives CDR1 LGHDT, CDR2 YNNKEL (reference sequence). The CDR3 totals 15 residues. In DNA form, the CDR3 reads TGTGCCAGCAGCCAAGAGAGCTACTCTGGAAACACCATATATTTT. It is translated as CASSQESYSGNTIYF.

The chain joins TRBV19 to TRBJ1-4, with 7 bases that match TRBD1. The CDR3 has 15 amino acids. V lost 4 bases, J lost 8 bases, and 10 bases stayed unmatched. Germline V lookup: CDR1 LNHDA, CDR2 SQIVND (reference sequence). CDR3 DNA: TGTGCCAGTAGTACTCGACAGGGTCGCGAAGAAAAACTGTTTTTT. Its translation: CASSTRQGREEKLFF.

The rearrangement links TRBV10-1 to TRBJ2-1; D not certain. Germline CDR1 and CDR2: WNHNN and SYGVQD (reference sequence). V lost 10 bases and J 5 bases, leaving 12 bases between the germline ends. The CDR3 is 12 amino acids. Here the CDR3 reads CATPGPDNEQFF. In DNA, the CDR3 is TGCGCCACCCCGGGTCCTGACAATGAGCAGTTCTTC.

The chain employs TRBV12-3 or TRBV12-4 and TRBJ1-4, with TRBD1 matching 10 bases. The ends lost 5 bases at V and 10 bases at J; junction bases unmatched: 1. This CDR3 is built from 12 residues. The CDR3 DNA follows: TGTGCCAGCAGTGACAGGGGGCCAAAACTGTTTTTT. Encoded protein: CASSDRGPKLFF.

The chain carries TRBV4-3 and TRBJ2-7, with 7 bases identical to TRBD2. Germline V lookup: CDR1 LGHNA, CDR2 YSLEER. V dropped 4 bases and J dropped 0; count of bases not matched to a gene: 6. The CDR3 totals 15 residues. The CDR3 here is CASSPNGGISYEQYF. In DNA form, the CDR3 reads TGCGCCAGCAGCCCCAACGGGGGGATCTCCTACGAGCAGTACTTC.

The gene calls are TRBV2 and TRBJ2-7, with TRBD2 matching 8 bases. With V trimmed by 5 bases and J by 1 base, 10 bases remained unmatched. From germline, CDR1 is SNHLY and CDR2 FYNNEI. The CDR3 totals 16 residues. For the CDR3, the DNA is TGTGCCAGCAGTCCTGGCGGGGGGCAGGTGTCCTACGAGCAGTACTTC. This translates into CASSPGGGQVSYEQYF.

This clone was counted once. CDR3 coding DNA: TGTGCCACCAGCAGAGATGTCGTCTATGGCTACACCTTC. Amino acid sequence: CATSRDVVYGYTF. The genes are TRBV15 and TRBJ1-2, with D hard to call. V was shortened by 0 bases and J by 4 bases, with 6 bases between the two germline ends. This CDR3 has 13 residues. Germline assignment: CDR1 LNHNV and CDR2 YYDKDF (reference sequence).

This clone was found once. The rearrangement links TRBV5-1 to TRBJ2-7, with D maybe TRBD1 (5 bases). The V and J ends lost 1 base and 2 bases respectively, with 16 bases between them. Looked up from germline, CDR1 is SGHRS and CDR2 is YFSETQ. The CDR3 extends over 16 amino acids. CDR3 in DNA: TGCGCCAGCAGCTTGAATGGGGCCGTTGGGGCCTACGAGCAGTACTTC. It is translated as CASSLNGAVGAYEQYF.

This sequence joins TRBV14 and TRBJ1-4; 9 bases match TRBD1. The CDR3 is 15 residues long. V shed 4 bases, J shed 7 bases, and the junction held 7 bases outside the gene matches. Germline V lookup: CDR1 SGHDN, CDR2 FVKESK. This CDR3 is CASSPLTGGFEKLFF. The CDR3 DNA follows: TGTGCCAGCAGCCCCCTAACAGGGGGCTTTGAAAAACTGTTTTTT.

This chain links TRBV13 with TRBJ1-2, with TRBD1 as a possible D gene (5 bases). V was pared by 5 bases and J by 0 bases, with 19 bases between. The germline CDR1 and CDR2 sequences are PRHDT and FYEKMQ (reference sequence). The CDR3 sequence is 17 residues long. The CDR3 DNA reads TGTGCCAGCAGCCCCCGACCCGGGGGAACAGCTAACTATGGCTACACCTTC. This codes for CASSPRPGGTANYGYTF.

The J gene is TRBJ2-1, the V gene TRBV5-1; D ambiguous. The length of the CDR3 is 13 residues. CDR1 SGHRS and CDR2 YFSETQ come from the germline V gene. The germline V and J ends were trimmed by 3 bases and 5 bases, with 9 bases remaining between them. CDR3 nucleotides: TGCGCCAGCAGCTCCGTAGTTAACAATGAGCAGTTCTTC. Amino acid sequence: CASSSVVNNEQFF.

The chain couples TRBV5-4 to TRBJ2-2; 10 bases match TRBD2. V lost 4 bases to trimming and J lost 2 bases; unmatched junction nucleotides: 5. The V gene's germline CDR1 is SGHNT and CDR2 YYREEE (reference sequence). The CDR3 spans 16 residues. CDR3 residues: CASSIGLADNTGELFF. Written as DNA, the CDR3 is TGTGCCAGCAGCATTGGACTAGCGGATAACACCGGGGAGCTGTTTTTT.

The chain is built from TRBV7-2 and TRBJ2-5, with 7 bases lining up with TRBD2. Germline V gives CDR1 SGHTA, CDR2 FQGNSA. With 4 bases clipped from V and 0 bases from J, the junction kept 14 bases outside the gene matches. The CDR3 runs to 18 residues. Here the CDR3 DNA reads TGTGCCAGCAGCTCCAAAGGACTAGTGGCGGAGAACCAAGAGACCCAGTACTTC. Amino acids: CASSSKGLVAENQETQYF.

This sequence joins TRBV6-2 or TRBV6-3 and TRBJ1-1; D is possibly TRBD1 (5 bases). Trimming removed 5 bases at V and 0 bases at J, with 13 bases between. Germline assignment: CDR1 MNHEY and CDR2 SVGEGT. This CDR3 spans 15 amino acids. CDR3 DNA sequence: TGTGCCAGCAGTGTTGGTTCGGACATGAACACTGAAGCTTTCTTT. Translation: CASSVGSDMNTEAFF.

CDR3 residues: CASSVGWGGLSSYNEQFF. DNA of the CDR3: TGTGCCAGCAGTGTCGGGTGGGGAGGTCTCTCCTCCTACAATGAGCAGTTCTTC. This chain joins TRBV6-1 and TRBJ2-1; D perhaps matches TRBD2 (6 bases). The CDR3 runs 18 residues. Per the germline V gene, CDR1 is MNHNS and CDR2 is SASEGT. V lost 4 bases and J lost 0, with 19 bases in between.

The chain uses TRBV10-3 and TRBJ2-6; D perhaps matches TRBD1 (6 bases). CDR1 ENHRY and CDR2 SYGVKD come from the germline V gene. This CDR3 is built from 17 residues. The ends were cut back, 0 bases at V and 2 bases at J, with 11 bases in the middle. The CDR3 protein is CAISESRWGPGANVLTF. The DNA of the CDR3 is TGTGCCATCAGTGAGTCCCGGTGGGGGCCTGGGGCCAACGTCCTGACTTTC.

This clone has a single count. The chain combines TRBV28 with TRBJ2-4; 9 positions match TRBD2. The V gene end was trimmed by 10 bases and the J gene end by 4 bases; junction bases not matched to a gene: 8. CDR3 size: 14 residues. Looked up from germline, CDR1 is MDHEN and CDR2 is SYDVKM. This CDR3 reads CATGLAQNKNIQYF. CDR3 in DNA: TGTGCCACAGGACTAGCGCAAAATAAAAACATTCAGTACTTC.

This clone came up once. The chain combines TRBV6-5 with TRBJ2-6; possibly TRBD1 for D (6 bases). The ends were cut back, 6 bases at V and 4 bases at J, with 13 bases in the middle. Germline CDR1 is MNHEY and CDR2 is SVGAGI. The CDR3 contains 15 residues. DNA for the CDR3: TGTGCCAGCAGGAAACAGGGAGCAGGGGCCAACGTCCTGACTTTC. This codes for CASRKQGAGANVLTF.

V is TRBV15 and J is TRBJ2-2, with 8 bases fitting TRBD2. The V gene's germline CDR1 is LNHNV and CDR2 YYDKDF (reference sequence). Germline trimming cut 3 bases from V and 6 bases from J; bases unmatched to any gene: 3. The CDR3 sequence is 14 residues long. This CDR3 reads CATSSGRAAGELFF. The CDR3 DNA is TGTGCCACCAGCAGCGGGAGGGCCGCCGGGGAGCTGTTTTTT. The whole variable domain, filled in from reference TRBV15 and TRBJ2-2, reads DAMVIQNPRYQVTQFGKPVTLSCSQTLNHNVMYWYQQKSSQAPKLLFHYYDKDFNNEADTPDNFQSRRPNTSFCFLDIRSPGLGDTAMYLCATSSGRAAGELFFGEGSRLTVL.

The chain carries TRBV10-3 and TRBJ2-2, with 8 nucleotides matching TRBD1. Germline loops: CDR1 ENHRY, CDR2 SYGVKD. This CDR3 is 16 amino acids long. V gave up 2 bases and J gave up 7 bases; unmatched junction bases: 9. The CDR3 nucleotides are TGTGCCATCAGTGAGCGGCAGGGGGCGCGTTACGGGGAGCTGTTTTTT. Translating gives CAISERQGARYGELFF.

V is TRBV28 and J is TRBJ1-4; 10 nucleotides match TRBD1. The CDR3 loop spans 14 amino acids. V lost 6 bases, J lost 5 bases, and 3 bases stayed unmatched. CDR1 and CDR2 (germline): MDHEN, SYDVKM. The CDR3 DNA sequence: TGTGCCAGCAGCCGGACAGGGGGGAATGAAAAACTGTTTTTT. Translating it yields CASSRTGGNEKLFF. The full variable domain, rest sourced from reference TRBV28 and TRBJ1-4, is DVKVTQSSRYLVKRTGEKVFLECVQDMDHENMFWYRQDPGLGLRLIYFSYDVKMKEKGDIPEGYSVSREKKERFSLILESASTNQTSMYLCASSRTGGNEKLFFGSGTQLSVL.

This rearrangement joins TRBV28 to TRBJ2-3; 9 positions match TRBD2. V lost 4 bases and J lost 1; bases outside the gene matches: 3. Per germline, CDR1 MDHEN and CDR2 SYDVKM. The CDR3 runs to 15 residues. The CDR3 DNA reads TGTGCCAGCAGTTCATTAGCGGGAGGCACAGATACGCAGTATTTT. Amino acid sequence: CASSSLAGGTDTQYF.